These 30 T cell receptor beta chains came from one sample sequenced in a study of CD8+ T cells in alopecia areata. Treatment described: oral pan-JAK inhibitor, 5-10 mg twice daily. Extracted RNA was reverse transcribed, and the resulting cDNA served as sequencing template. The table came from immunoSEQ multiplex PCR; TCRdb's copy has only in-frame clones and leaves some out. The profile covers 120,000 to 150,000 clones, with about 85% appearing a single time and approximately 13% taken by the ten largest. The sequenced sample was CD8+ T cells sorted from blood, obtained at week 4, from a patient treated with tofacitinib. These receptors were obtained from a human donor with alopecia areata.

V usage is TRBV7-9 and J usage is TRBJ2-1; 12 nucleotides match TRBD2. There are 13 residues in the CDR3. The germline V gene has CDR1 SEHNR and CDR2 FQNEAQ (reference sequence). V gave up 4 bases and J gave up 14 bases; unmatched junction bases: 6. CDR3 DNA: TGTGCCAGCAGCTCACTAGCGGGAGGCGAGGAGTTCTTC. The encoded protein is CASSSLAGGEEFF.

V gene TRBV29-1 combines with J gene TRBJ2-7; unclear D gene. This CDR3 region has 13 residues. The germline V and J ends were trimmed by 6 bases and 0 bases, with 12 bases remaining between them. The germline CDR1 and CDR2 sequences are SQVTM and ANQGSEA. The CDR3 protein is CSVSTVNSYEQYF. CDR3 sequence (DNA): TGCAGCGTCTCGACGGTCAACTCCTACGAGCAGTACTTC.

The chain links TRBV5-6 to TRBJ1-5, with 8 nucleotides matching TRBD1. Germline V gene data show CDR1 as SGHDT and CDR2 as YYEEEE. This CDR3 contains 16 residues. The ends lost 0 bases at V and 6 bases at J; junction bases unmatched: 8. CDR3 protein: CASSLALTGGLQPQHF. The CDR3, as DNA: TGTGCCAGCAGCTTGGCCCTAACAGGGGGGCTTCAGCCCCAGCATTTT. Filled out from reference TRBV5-6 and TRBJ1-5, the complete variable domain reads DAGVTQSPTHLIKTRGQQVTLRCSPKSGHDTVSWYQQALGQGPQFIFQYYEEEERQRGNFPDRFSGHQFPNYSSELNVNALLLGDSALYLCASSLALTGGLQPQHFGDGTRLSIL.

V usage is TRBV2 and J usage is TRBJ2-1; D is uncertain. The V end lost 8 bases, the J end lost 4 bases, and 6 bases lay between the germline ends. This CDR3 is 11 amino acids long. Looked up from germline, CDR1 is SNHLY and CDR2 is FYNNEI. This CDR3 is CASGEYNEQFF. In DNA form, the CDR3 reads TGTGCCAGCGGGGAATACAATGAGCAGTTCTTC.

This rearrangement joins TRBV9 to TRBJ2-1, with 10 bases aligning to TRBD1. Trimming removed 4 bases from V and 6 bases from J; junction bases left unmatched: 7. The CDR3 length is 15 residues. CDR1 and CDR2 (germline): SGDLS, YYNGEE. The CDR3 DNA reads as TGTGCCAGCAGCCTATGGACAGGGGGAAGCAATGAGCAGTTCTTC. It encodes CASSLWTGGSNEQFF.

V gene TRBV10-1 combines with J gene TRBJ2-2; 7 bases are shared with TRBD1. Germline-derived CDR1 and CDR2 are WNHNN and SYGVQD (reference sequence). V gave up 3 bases and J gave up 3 bases; unmatched junction bases: 4. This CDR3 region has 15 residues. CDR3 amino acids: CASSDRTGDTGELFF. Written as DNA, the CDR3 is TGCGCCAGCAGTGATAGGACAGGTGACACCGGGGAGCTGTTTTTT.

The chain is built from TRBV27 and TRBJ2-1, with D tentatively TRBD2 (5 bases). Germline-derived CDR1 and CDR2 are MNHEY and SMNVEV (reference sequence). V lost 2 bases and J 7 bases, leaving 9 bases between the germline ends. This CDR3 is built from 13 residues. The CDR3 DNA follows: TGTGCCAGCAGTTTACCACAGCGGAATGAGCAGTTCTTC. Amino acids: CASSLPQRNEQFF.

The genes are TRBV29-1 and TRBJ2-3; 10 nucleotides agree with TRBD2. The CDR3 covers 15 residues. The germline gives CDR1 SQVTM, CDR2 ANQGSEA. Trimming cost V 6 bases and J 5 bases; bases outside gene matches: 11. In nucleotides, the CDR3 is TGCAGCGTGACTCTTACTAGCGGGATAGAAGATACGCAGTATTTT. Translation gives CSVTLTSGIEDTQYF.

This rearrangement joins TRBV5-4 to TRBJ2-3, with TRBD2 matching 10 bases. The germline V gene encodes CDR1 SGHNT and CDR2 YYREEE (reference sequence). V lost 3 bases and J lost 3; bases outside the gene matches: 7. The CDR3 length is 16 residues. The CDR3 DNA is TGTGCCAGCAGCTCCATTAGCGGGAGGAATACAGATACGCAGTATTTT. Encoded protein: CASSSISGRNTDTQYF.

On this clone itself: The same CDR3 is also encoded by other DNA sequences in this sample. The chain combines TRBV29-1 with TRBJ2-3; D gene ambiguous. The CDR3 is 13 amino acids. The germline gives CDR1 SQVTM, CDR2 ANQGSEA. Trimming took 4 bases from V and 0 from J, leaving 8 bases between them. CDR3 sequence (DNA): TGCAGCGTTGCCGGCTCTAGCACAGATACGCAGTATTTT. Translated, it gives CSVAGSSTDTQYF.

The chain is built from TRBV11-2 and TRBJ2-7; TRBD1 is a possible D gene (6 bases). The germline gives CDR1 SGHAT, CDR2 FQNNGV. Trimming pared 1 base from V and 2 bases from J, leaving 12 bases between. The CDR3 is 15 residues long. CDR3 nucleotide sequence: TGTGCCAGCAGCTTAGTTCGGACAGCCACCTACGAGCAGTACTTC. Translation gives CASSLVRTATYEQYF.

V and J are TRBV19 and TRBJ2-1; no firm D call. The V gene lost 4 bases and the J gene lost 2 bases, with 6 bases spanning the gap. The CDR3 runs 13 residues. Per germline, CDR1 LNHDA and CDR2 SQIVND (reference sequence). The CDR3 sequence is CASSSGPYNEQFF. The DNA for the CDR3 is TGTGCCAGTAGTAGCGGACCCTACAATGAGCAGTTCTTC.

The chain employs TRBV4-1 and TRBJ2-2; D is perhaps TRBD1 (5 bases). V dropped 4 bases and J dropped 6 bases, with 9 bases sitting between them. Per germline, CDR1 MGHRA and CDR2 YSYEKL. This CDR3 contains 13 residues. CDR3 nucleotides: TGCGCCAGCAGCCCGTCCAGGGCCGGGGAGCTGTTTTTT. Amino acid sequence: CASSPSRAGELFF.

The gene calls are TRBV21-1 and TRBJ1-2; the tabulated D call, TRBD1, remains unverified against the DNA. TRBV21-1 is described as a pseudogene. The CDR3 is made up of 16 amino acids. The CDR3 sequence is CASSIYPGTANYGYTF. CDR3 in DNA: TGTGCCAGCAGCATATACCCCGGGACAGCTAACTATGGCTACACCTTC.

This clone is a singleton in its sample. The chain employs TRBV7-9 and TRBJ1-1; 8 nucleotides agree with TRBD1. Per the germline V gene, CDR1 is SEHNR and CDR2 is FQNEAQ (reference sequence). With V trimmed by 5 bases and J by 1 base, 0 bases remained unmatched. The length of the CDR3 is 13 residues. The CDR3 protein is CASSDRGNTEAFF. CDR3 sequence (DNA): TGTGCCAGCAGCGACAGGGGGAACACTGAAGCTTTCTTT.

This chain connects TRBV2 to TRBJ1-2; D ambiguous. The CDR3 spans 12 residues. Germline values: CDR1 SNHLY, CDR2 FYNNEI. V was pared by 3 bases and J by 2 bases, with 4 bases between. The CDR3 DNA is TGTGCCAGCAGTGACAGCAACTATGGCTACACCTTC. This encodes CASSDSNYGYTF. The complete variable domain, with remaining parts taken from reference TRBV2 and TRBJ1-2, reads EPEVTQTPSHQVTQMGQEVILRCVPISNHLYFYWYRQILGQKVEFLVSFYNNEISEKSEIFDDQFSVERPDGSNFTLKIRSTKLEDSAMYFCASSDSNYGYTFGSGTRLTVV.

In this sample, this clone turned up a few times. This sequence joins TRBV29-1 and TRBJ2-5, with 8 bases lining up with TRBD2. Germline CDR1 and CDR2: SQVTM and ANQGSEA. V trimming: 6 bases; J trimming: 4 bases; junction bases outside the gene matches: 13. CDR3 length equals 15 residues. The CDR3 spells CSVGTRGSPGETQYF. The CDR3 DNA reads TGCAGCGTGGGGACTAGAGGGAGCCCGGGAGAGACCCAGTACTTC.

This clone has a single count. V is TRBV6-5 and J is TRBJ2-3; D is uncertain. Germline-derived CDR1 and CDR2 are MNHEY and SVGAGI. The CDR3 is made up of 14 amino acids. Between the trimmed V and J ends, which lost 6 bases and 1 base, there was a span of 11 bases. Written as DNA, the CDR3 is TGTGCCAGCAGACCATGGGCCCGCACAGATACGCAGTATTTT. Translated: CASRPWARTDTQYF.

The genes are TRBV15 and TRBJ1-2, with D possibly matching TRBD1 (5 bases). Germline V lookup: CDR1 LNHNV, CDR2 YYDKDF (reference sequence). Trimming pared 6 bases from V and 4 bases from J, leaving 18 bases between. The CDR3 runs 15 residues. In nucleotides, the CDR3 is TGTGCCACCAGGCCCACAGGATACTCAGGCTATGGCTACACCTTC. It yields the protein CATRPTGYSGYGYTF.

This clone has just one count. This chain links TRBV7-9 with TRBJ2-1; 9 bases map to TRBD1. This CDR3 region has 17 residues. After removal of 5 bases from V and 2 bases from J, the junction contained 10 bases not matched to a gene. The germline V gene has CDR1 SEHNR and CDR2 FQNEAQ (reference sequence). CDR3 amino acids: CASSPEITGGPYNEQFF. In nucleotides, the CDR3 is TGTGCCAGCAGCCCAGAAATAACAGGGGGCCCCTACAATGAGCAGTTCTTC.

V is TRBV29-1 and J is TRBJ2-7, with TRBD1 matching over 7 bases. J was trimmed by 7 bases and V by 6 bases; bases with no gene match: 12. CDR3 length equals 13 residues. Germline CDR1 is SQVTM and CDR2 is ANQGSEA. For the CDR3, the DNA is TGCAGCGTCCGGACAGGCCGCGTGAAAGAGCAGTACTTC. It yields the protein CSVRTGRVKEQYF.

CDR3 nucleotides: TGTGCCAGTCCAGGGACCTATGGCTACACCTTC. Its translation is CASPGTYGYTF. The chain is built from TRBV2 and TRBJ1-2, with D possibly matching TRBD1 (5 bases). Germline CDR1 is SNHLY and CDR2 is FYNNEI. The CDR3 runs 11 residues. The V end lost 9 bases, the J end lost 4 bases, and 9 bases lay between the germline ends.

The rearrangement joins TRBV9 to TRBJ2-7, with D possibly matching TRBD1 (5 bases). V was clipped by 0 bases and J by 3 bases, with 10 bases between them. Germline V lookup: CDR1 SGDLS, CDR2 YYNGEE. CDR3 length: 14 amino acids. The CDR3 loop is CASSVAETDYEQYF. The CDR3 region has the DNA TGTGCCAGCAGCGTAGCGGAGACAGACTACGAGCAGTACTTC.

This chain joins TRBV5-6 and TRBJ1-5, with 7 bases matching TRBD1. The germline CDR1 and CDR2 sequences are SGHDT and YYEEEE. Trimming cost V 5 bases and J 0 bases; bases outside gene matches: 5. The CDR3 has 15 amino acids. The CDR3 region is CASRSGTDSNQPQHF. For the CDR3, the DNA is TGTGCCAGCAGGTCCGGGACAGATAGCAATCAGCCCCAGCATTTT.

The chain couples TRBV6-5 to TRBJ1-1; 10 bases align to TRBD1. Germline V gene lookup returns CDR1 MNHEY and CDR2 SVGAGI. This CDR3 is built from 14 residues. The junction had 7 bases not matched to a gene; V was cut back by 5 bases and J by 7 bases. Written as DNA, the CDR3 is TGTGCCAGCAGTGGACAGGGGGAGAACGATGAAGCTTTCTTT. It translates to CASSGQGENDEAFF.

The V and J genes are TRBV2 and TRBJ2-7; 7 positions agree with TRBD1. Germline trimming cut 7 bases from V and 0 bases from J; bases unmatched to any gene: 9. This CDR3 is 15 amino acids long. Per germline, CDR1 SNHLY and CDR2 FYNNEI. CDR3 nucleotide sequence: TGTGCCAGCACCCGAAGCCGGGACAGCTCCTACGAGCAGTACTTC. Translating gives CASTRSRDSSYEQYF.

This chain links TRBV7-8 with TRBJ2-1; 8 positions agree with TRBD2. CDR3 length equals 15 residues. The V gene's germline CDR1 is SGHVS and CDR2 FQNEAQ. The ends lost 6 bases at V and 0 bases at J; junction bases unmatched: 4. The CDR3: CASSLLADSYNEQFF. The CDR3 DNA reads as TGTGCCAGCAGTTTACTAGCGGACTCCTACAATGAGCAGTTCTTC.

J is TRBJ2-3 and V is TRBV6-6; perhaps TRBD1 as D (5 bases). V was cut by 5 bases and J by 1 base, with 13 bases left in between. Per germline, CDR1 MNHNY and CDR2 SVGAGI (reference sequence). The CDR3 loop spans 15 amino acids. The CDR3 nucleotides read TGTGCCAGCAGTGCCAGGTTCAGGGGCACAGATACGCAGTATTTT. Its translation is CASSARFRGTDTQYF.

The chain has TRBV7-9 and TRBJ1-1; 11 bases map to TRBD1. The CDR3 length is 14 residues. V dropped 5 bases and J dropped 10; count of bases not matched to a gene: 9. The germline gives CDR1 SEHNR, CDR2 FQNEAQ (reference sequence). The chain's CDR3 is CASSHAGQGVRAFF. DNA of the CDR3: TGTGCCAGCAGCCACGCGGGACAGGGGGTAAGAGCTTTCTTT.

CDR3 in amino acids: CAWDEDSYSYEQYF. As DNA, the CDR3 is TGTGCCTGGGACGAGGACAGCTACTCCTACGAGCAGTACTTC. The chain carries TRBV30 and TRBJ2-7, with D perhaps TRBD1 (6 bases). Trimming stripped 5 bases from V and 0 bases from J, with 14 bases between. Germline lookup yields CDR1 GTSNPN and CDR2 SVGIG (reference sequence). This CDR3 spans 14 amino acids. Drawing the rest from reference TRBV30 and TRBJ2-7, the complete variable domain is SQTIHQWPATLVQPVGSPLSLECTVEGTSNPNLYWYRQAAGRGLQLLFYSVGIGQISSEVPQNLSASRPQDRQFILSSKKLLLSDSGFYLCAWDEDSYSYEQYFGPGTRLTVT.